This T cell receptor (beta chain) was obtained from a study of blood T cell repertoires in COVID-19 (dated by TCRdb to 2020 to 2022). As for the study more broadly: Samples covering the acute and convalescent phases of COVID-19 were provided by collaborators in the United States, Italy and Spain. The prospective study material was composed of cDNA or gDNA derived from T cells, B-cell-depleted T cells, or PBMCs. The dataset comprised deeply sampled blood TCRbeta repertoires from subjects exposed to, actively infected with, or recovered from COVID-19. The repertoires were made available in a free public database intended to serve as a resource for research on the immune response to SARS-CoV-2. Samples were obtained from the ongoing ImmuneRACE study (first 160 participants) and from roughly 1,300 subjects provided by 6 global collaborators. A de-identified subject ID, COVID-19 status, age in years and sex were almost always included in the sample metadata. Where available, HLA class I and class II types were taken from metadata supplied by the sample provider and were not determined by assay-based typing.

Whole blood was collected in K2EDTA tubes by collaborating institutions according to the institutions' own protocols. For TCRbeta analysis, collaborator samples were shipped as frozen whole blood, as isolated PBMCs, or as DNA extracted from either sample type. This clone was seen a single time. Its antigen is currently not known. No per-base quality is available; no much larger clone lies one base away. The paper as a whole reports these results and caveats: The amount of clinical and demographic metadata varied by source and participant and was provided uncurated.

TCRbeta CDR3 regions were amplified from genomic DNA using the immunoSEQ Assay, a bias-controlled multiplex PCR. The source study handled its data this way. The number of nucleated cells in each sample was estimated by amplification of reference gene primers within the assay. Sequence reads were collapsed and filtered to measure the absolute abundance of every unique TCRbeta CDR3 rearrangement. For each sample, productive Simpson clonality was calculated by taking the square root of Simpson's diversity index across productive rearrangements. Here the immuneACCESS table is served through TCRdb, limited to in-frame sequences with V and J called. Missing clones are a known gap in these copies; in checked studies unresolved V genes cover under half, and the rest lacks a known reason. From that table come the V and J calls and clone size; the DNA was used to work out D and trimming. In this sample the table shows about 33,000 clones, roughly 85% of which occur a single time. The ten top clones hold around 9% of the sample.

The receptor comes from an elderly man with active COVID-19. Sample: peripheral blood.

The DNA is TGTGCCAGCAGTTTTGAGGACAGATGGGGCTACACCTTC. This encodes CASSFEDRWGYTF. The chain is made from TRBV28 and TRBJ1-2; TRBD1 might be the D gene, on 6 matching bases. Via the germline V gene, CDR1 is MDHEN and CDR2 SYDVKM. The CDR3 sequence holds 13 residues, the cysteine and phenylalanine included. CDR3 DNA is the only sequence kept; it has 39 bases, read in frame from the first base. The V and J ends are trimmed by 3 bases and 8 bases, leaving 13 bases between them.